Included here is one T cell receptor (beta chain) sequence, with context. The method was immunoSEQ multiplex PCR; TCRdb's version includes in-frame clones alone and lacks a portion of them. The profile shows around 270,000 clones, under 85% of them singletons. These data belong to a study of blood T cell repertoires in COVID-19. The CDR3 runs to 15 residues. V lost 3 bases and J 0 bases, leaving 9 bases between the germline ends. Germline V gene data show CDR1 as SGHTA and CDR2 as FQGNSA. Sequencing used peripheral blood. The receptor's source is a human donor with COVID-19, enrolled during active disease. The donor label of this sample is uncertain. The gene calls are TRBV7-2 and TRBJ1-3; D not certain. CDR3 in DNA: TGTGCCAGCAGCTTCAGCAGCGACTCTGGAAACACCATATATTTT. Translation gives CASSFSSDSGNTIYF.